This TCR beta chain was obtained from a study of PD-1 blockade in classical Hodgkin lymphoma. Study-wide findings and caveats: A significant rise in TCR diversity by C4D1 was seen for CD4+ but not CD8+ cells. Newly diagnosed patients reportedly had lower baseline TCR diversity than healthy donors.

V trimming: 0 bases; J trimming: 9 bases; junction bases outside the gene matches: 8. Germline V lookup: CDR1 WNHNN, CDR2 SYGVQD (reference sequence). This CDR3 has 15 amino acids. Relapse was seen in all patients after autologous stem cell transplantation, and brentuximab vedotin exposure was variable. Concerning this clone: Its antigen remains unknown.

Profiling relied on immunoSEQ multiplex PCR, and the TCRdb table lists in-frame clones only, not all of them. This table has over 10,000 clones, more than 85% appearing once. This chain connects TRBV10-1 to TRBJ2-3; 8 nucleotides align to TRBD2. Sequenced here: peripheral blood mononuclear cells (PBMCs), sampled at baseline. This sequence was found in a human donor with classical Hodgkin lymphoma. The CDR3 bases are TGCGCCAGCAGTGAGTCGGTCGGGGGGGAGGGGACGCAGTATTTT. Protein: CASSESVGGEGTQYF.